A single sample is the source of the 32 T cell receptor beta chains below, sequenced in a study of blood T cell repertoires in COVID-19. Measured with immunoSEQ multiplex PCR; TCRdb has only the in-frame clones, and not every one. The repertoire has hundreds of thousands of clones, about 89% of them found once; the top ten carry under 2%. Sequencing was performed on peripheral blood. These receptors all stem from a woman aged 55-69 years who had recovered from COVID-19.

The chain carries TRBV27 and TRBJ2-1, with TRBD1 matching 10 bases. This CDR3 has 16 amino acids. Germline V gene sequence: CDR1 MNHEY, CDR2 SMNVEV (reference sequence). V dropped 6 bases and J dropped 9; count of bases not matched to a gene: 14. CDR3: CASRLTGGPLNSEQFF. The CDR3 DNA follows: TGTGCCAGCAGACTGACAGGGGGCCCATTGAATAGTGAGCAGTTCTTC.

The chain combines TRBV6-6 with TRBJ2-7; 10 nucleotides line up with TRBD1. Germline CDR1 reads MNHNY; CDR2 reads SVGAGI (reference sequence). The CDR3 consists of 15 residues. Trimming cost V 5 bases and J 4 bases; bases outside gene matches: 8. This chain's CDR3 is CASSPRDRGTYEQYF. In nucleotides, the CDR3 is TGTGCCAGCAGTCCTCGGGACAGGGGTACTTACGAGCAGTACTTC.

This clone has a single count. The rearrangement uses TRBV6-5 and TRBJ1-5, with D maybe TRBD1 (5 bases). CDR1 is MNHEY, CDR2 SVGAGI, per germline. The CDR3 spans 15 residues. Trimming pared 7 bases from V and 6 bases from J, leaving 19 bases between. This CDR3 reads CASIPLRGGTQPQHF. CDR3 bases: TGTGCCAGCATCCCTCTTCGGGGGGGTACTCAGCCCCAGCATTTT.

This clone was counted between two and nine times. The V gene is TRBV2, the J gene TRBJ1-6; D is unresolved. V dropped 9 bases and J dropped 7 bases, with 13 bases sitting between them. Germline V gene sequence: CDR1 SNHLY, CDR2 FYNNEI. The CDR3 totals 13 residues. The CDR3 protein is CASTLGRNSPLHF. For the CDR3, the DNA is TGTGCCAGTACTCTAGGAAGAAATTCACCCCTCCACTTT.

The chain combines TRBV13 with TRBJ2-2; D unclear. Germline CDR1 and CDR2: PRHDT and FYEKMQ (reference sequence). CDR3 size: 15 residues. The V gene lost 5 bases and the J gene lost 3 bases, with 13 bases spanning the gap. The CDR3 reads CASSPPLADTGELFF. The CDR3 DNA follows: TGTGCCAGCAGCCCCCCCCTGGCCGACACCGGGGAGCTGTTTTTT.

The V call is TRBV7-9, the J call TRBJ2-2, with D hard to call. The V and J ends lost 3 bases and 4 bases respectively, with 9 bases between them. This CDR3 is built from 14 residues. The germline gives CDR1 SEHNR, CDR2 FQNEAQ (reference sequence). The CDR3: CASSLTLTTGELFF. CDR3 coding DNA: TGTGCCAGCAGCTTGACACTTACCACCGGGGAGCTGTTTTTT.

This CDR3 reads CASSSGTGSLTDTQYF. The CDR3, as DNA: TGCGCCAGCAGCTCCGGGACAGGGAGTCTTACAGATACGCAGTATTTT. This chain connects TRBV5-1 to TRBJ2-3, with TRBD1 matching 9 bases. With V trimmed by 3 bases and J by 3 bases, 8 bases remained unmatched. The CDR3 covers 16 residues. Germline CDR1 and CDR2: SGHRS and YFSETQ.

This clone has a count of ten or more. This chain joins TRBV18 and TRBJ2-2; 9 bases match TRBD1. There are 15 residues in the CDR3. Trimming cost V 0 bases and J 5 bases; bases outside gene matches: 1. Germline-derived CDR1 and CDR2 are KGHSH and LQKENI. CDR3 protein: CASSPPGQGTGELFF. The CDR3 DNA reads as TGTGCCAGCTCACCACCTGGACAGGGGACCGGGGAGCTGTTTTTT.

The chain joins TRBV24-1 to TRBJ1-4; 9 positions agree with TRBD1. The CDR3 is made up of 16 amino acids. In germline, CDR1 is KGHDR, CDR2 SFDVKD. With 5 bases clipped from V and 5 bases from J, the junction kept 8 bases outside the gene matches. The CDR3 spells CATSVKQGAGNEKLFF. The CDR3 DNA follows: TGTGCCACCAGTGTAAAACAGGGGGCAGGGAATGAAAAACTGTTTTTT.

This clone was detected once. This chain joins TRBV5-1 and TRBJ2-2, with D possibly matching TRBD2 (6 bases). Trimming removed 6 bases from V and 4 bases from J, with 13 bases in between. The CDR3 has 14 residues. The germline gives CDR1 SGHRS, CDR2 YFSETQ. The CDR3 is CASTQRVGTGELFF. CDR3 DNA: TGCGCCAGCACCCAGCGGGTGGGCACCGGGGAGCTGTTTTTT.

The J gene is TRBJ1-6, the V gene TRBV7-2, with D perhaps matching TRBD1 (6 bases). Trimming cost V 3 bases and J 6 bases, with 9 bases left between them. The germline V gene has CDR1 SGHTA and CDR2 FQGNSA. The CDR3 is made up of 14 amino acids. DNA for the CDR3: TGTGCCAGCAGCTTCGGACAGCCTAATTCACCCCTCCACTTT. This codes for CASSFGQPNSPLHF.

CDR3 amino acids: CASSLAGGGALYEQFF. The CDR3 coding sequence is TGTGCCAGCAGCTTAGCGGGCGGGGGGGCCTTATATGAGCAGTTCTTC. The chain has TRBV7-2 and TRBJ2-1, with 9 bases lining up with TRBD2. The CDR3 is 16 residues long. Per the germline V gene, CDR1 is SGHTA and CDR2 is FQGNSA. V shed 0 bases and J 8 bases; nucleotides not matched to a gene: 8.

For this clone: The sample carries other DNA sequences with the same CDR3. The gene calls are TRBV27 and TRBJ1-5; D uncertain. The CDR3 runs 14 residues. Germline CDR1 MNHEY, CDR2 SMNVEV (reference sequence). The germline V and J ends were trimmed by 2 bases and 2 bases, with 7 bases remaining between them. The CDR3 spells CASSLRQGNQPQHF. The CDR3 DNA follows: TGTGCCAGCAGTTTAAGGCAGGGCAATCAGCCCCAGCATTTT.

The rearrangement links TRBV7-6 to TRBJ1-4, with TRBD1 as a possible D gene (5 bases). The CDR3 has 16 amino acids. CDR1 and CDR2 from the germline V gene are SGHVS and FNYEAQ. Trimming shortened V by 1 base and J by 10 bases, and 19 bases separated the two germline ends. CDR3 sequence: CASSLGSPITGGKLFF. DNA of the CDR3: TGTGCCAGCAGCTTAGGTTCCCCCATTACGGGGGGAAAACTGTTTTTT. The whole variable domain, remainder taken from reference TRBV7-6 and TRBJ1-4, is GAGVSQSPRYKVTKRGQDVALRCDPISGHVSLYWYRQALGQGPEFLTYFNYEAQQDKSGLPNDRFSAERPEGSISTLTIQRTEQRDSAMYRCASSLGSPITGGKLFFGSGTQLSVL.

This clone was found once. V and J are TRBV24-1 and TRBJ1-1; D is unresolved. Deletions cut 9 bases from V and 2 bases from J, with 9 bases between. Germline V gene lookup returns CDR1 KGHDR and CDR2 SFDVKD. The CDR3 length is 12 residues. CDR3 DNA sequence: TGTGCCACCGGAGGGCCAAACACTGAAGCTTTCTTT. It yields the protein CATGGPNTEAFF.

The chain is built from TRBV6-5 and TRBJ2-7; 8 bases are a match to TRBD1. The CDR3 is 13 amino acids. CDR1 is MNHEY and CDR2 is SVGAGI in the germline V gene. With V trimmed by 5 bases and J by 3 bases, 3 bases remained unmatched. CDR3 in DNA: TGTGCCAGCAGTATTGGACAGGGCTACGAGCAGTACTTC. Its translation: CASSIGQGYEQYF.

V and J are TRBV7-9 and TRBJ1-4; 11 nucleotides align to TRBD1. Losses at the gene ends were 5 bases for V and 2 bases for J; bases not matched to a gene: 13. Germline V gives CDR1 SEHNR, CDR2 FQNEAQ (reference sequence). The CDR3 is 19 residues long. CDR3 coding DNA: TGTGCCAGCAGCAAACTCCGGGACAGGGGGTTTGCTACTAATGAAAAACTGTTTTTT. Translating gives CASSKLRDRGFATNEKLFF.

V usage is TRBV4-1 and J usage is TRBJ1-6; D gene uncertain. The CDR3 covers 16 residues. From germline, CDR1 is MGHRA and CDR2 YSYEKL. V lost 4 bases, J lost 3 bases, and 13 bases lay in between. The CDR3 DNA reads TGCGCCAGCAGCCCAAACTACCGGGACTATAATTCACCCCTCCACTTT. It encodes CASSPNYRDYNSPLHF.

V and J are TRBV6-5 and TRBJ2-3; 11 nucleotides align to TRBD2. Trimming cost V 2 bases and J 2 bases; bases outside gene matches: 3. CDR3 length: 16 amino acids. Germline-derived CDR1 and CDR2 are MNHEY and SVGAGI. In DNA, the CDR3 is TGTGCCAGCAGTTACCGACTAGCGGGAAACACAGATACGCAGTATTTT. The encoded protein is CASSYRLAGNTDTQYF.

The genes are TRBV5-1 and TRBJ1-6, with TRBD1 as a possible D gene (6 bases). The CDR3 totals 16 residues. Germline CDR1 and CDR2: SGHRS and YFSETQ. Trimming stripped 2 bases from V and 5 bases from J, with 14 bases between. CDR3 sequence reads: CASSLQGSLNNSPLHF. The CDR3 region has the DNA TGCGCCAGCAGCTTACAGGGCAGCCTAAATAATTCACCCCTCCACTTT.

The gene calls are TRBV3-1 (or the pseudogene TRBV3-2) and TRBJ2-2, with 10 bases that match TRBD1. J was trimmed by 3 bases and V by 6 bases; bases with no gene match: 1. CDR3 length: 14 residues. Germline CDR1 and CDR2: LGHDT and YNNKEL (reference sequence). Written as DNA, the CDR3 is TGTGCCAGCAGTGGGACAGGGGACACCGGGGAGCTGTTTTTT. Its protein is CASSGTGDTGELFF.

The chain employs TRBV28 and TRBJ1-3; 7 bases fit TRBD1. This CDR3 contains 15 residues. V gave up 4 bases and J gave up 3 bases; unmatched junction bases: 6. Germline V gives CDR1 MDHEN, CDR2 SYDVKM. As DNA, the CDR3 is TGTGCCAGCAGTTCCCTCTCAGGGGGTGGAAACACCATATATTTT. It encodes CASSSLSGGGNTIYF.

The chain uses TRBV14 and TRBJ2-1; 7 nucleotides align to TRBD1. The germline CDR1 and CDR2 sequences are SGHDN and FVKESK. This CDR3 has 15 residues. Germline trimming cut 2 bases from V and 7 bases from J; bases unmatched to any gene: 8. As DNA, the CDR3 is TGTGCCAGCAGCCAACTGACAGGGTGGGATAATGAGCAGTTCTTC. Its translation is CASSQLTGWDNEQFF.

This chain uses TRBV6-1 with TRBJ1-3; D possibly corresponds to TRBD1 (6 bases). CDR3 length equals 14 residues. Trimming took off 2 bases at V and 1 base at J, with 6 bases between the two ends. Per the germline V gene, CDR1 is MNHNS and CDR2 is SASEGT. CDR3: CASSEQGSGNTIYF. CDR3 sequence (DNA): TGTGCCAGCAGTGAACAGGGGTCTGGAAACACCATATATTTT.

The chain is built from TRBV5-4 and TRBJ1-2; D perhaps matches TRBD1 (6 bases). V gave up 4 bases and J gave up 0 bases, with 10 bases separating them. CDR3 size: 14 residues. Germline loops: CDR1 SGHNT, CDR2 YYREEE (reference sequence). CDR3 nucleotide sequence: TGTGCCAGCAGCGCAGGGGTCCCTAACTATGGCTACACCTTC. This gives the protein CASSAGVPNYGYTF. Based on the CDR3 plus reference TRBV5-4 and TRBJ1-2, the full variable domain is ETGVTQSPTHLIKTRGQQVTLRCSSQSGHNTVSWYQQALGQGPQFIFQYYREEENGRGNFPPRFSGLQFPNYSSELNVNALELDDSALYLCASSAGVPNYGYTFGSGTRLTVV.

CDR3 nucleotide sequence: TGTGCCAGCAGCTCCCACGTAGGCGGTGGCACAGATACGCAGTATTTT. Protein product: CASSSHVGGGTDTQYF. This sequence joins TRBV7-3 and TRBJ2-3; D is unclear. This CDR3 is built from 16 residues. Germline V lookup: CDR1 SGHTA, CDR2 FQGTGA. Trimming left V 4 bases short and J 1 base short, with 15 bases between.

This rearrangement joins TRBV5-1 to TRBJ2-6, with no clear D. Trimming took 4 bases from V and 2 from J, leaving 13 bases between them. This CDR3 is 16 amino acids long. Germline CDR1 and CDR2: SGHRS and YFSETQ. This chain's CDR3 is CASSLQSAAGANVLTF. CDR3 nucleotide sequence: TGCGCCAGCAGCCTACAGAGTGCTGCTGGGGCCAACGTCCTGACTTTC.

This rearrangement joins TRBV12-3 or TRBV12-4 to TRBJ2-5; 7 bases align to TRBD1. This CDR3 contains 13 residues. V shed 6 bases, J shed 3 bases, and the junction held 4 bases outside the gene matches. The CDR3, as DNA: TGTGCCAGCAGCTCCGACAGGGAAGAGACCCAGTACTTC. Its translation: CASSSDREETQYF.

The chain uses TRBV9 and TRBJ1-1, with 10 nucleotides matching TRBD1. The V gene's germline CDR1 is SGDLS and CDR2 YYNGEE. The trim removed 0 bases at V and 9 bases at J, leaving 8 bases unmatched. The CDR3 has 15 residues. CDR3 sequence (DNA): TGTGCCAGCAGCGTAGGGGTGACAGGGGGCGGCAAAGCTTTCTTT. Translating gives CASSVGVTGGGKAFF.

The chain recombines TRBV7-9 with TRBJ1-6; 7 positions agree with TRBD1. The J segment lost 6 bases and the V segment lost 4 bases, leaving 9 bases of the junction unmatched. The CDR3 is 16 amino acids. The germline V gene encodes CDR1 SEHNR and CDR2 FQNEAQ (reference sequence). CDR3 sequence (DNA): TGTGCCAGCAGCTCACTTCGACAGGGTCCTAATTCACCCCTCCACTTT. This codes for CASSSLRQGPNSPLHF. The whole variable domain, remainder taken from reference TRBV7-9 and TRBJ1-6, is DTGVSQNPRHKITKRGQNVTFRCDPISEHNRLYWYRQTLGQGPEFLTYFQNEAQLEKSRLLSDRFSAERPKGSFSTLEIQRTEQGDSAMYLCASSSLRQGPNSPLHFGNGTRLTVT.

The CDR3: CASSLYRGTGELFF. The CDR3 nucleotides read TGTGCCAGCAGTTTATATCGGGGAACCGGGGAGCTGTTTTTT. The rearrangement uses TRBV28 and TRBJ2-2; D is possibly TRBD2 (5 bases). CDR1 and CDR2 from the germline V gene are MDHEN and SYDVKM. The V gene lost 1 base and the J gene lost 5 bases, with 8 bases spanning the gap. This CDR3 has 14 amino acids.

This clone was picked up one time. The chain carries TRBV6-5 and TRBJ2-4; D possibly corresponds to TRBD2 (5 bases). V was clipped by 8 bases and J by 0 bases, with 14 bases between them. Germline V lookup: CDR1 MNHEY, CDR2 SVGAGI. The CDR3 has 15 amino acids. The CDR3 sequence is CASGREGLAKNIQYF. Here the CDR3 DNA reads TGTGCCAGCGGTCGAGAGGGCTTAGCCAAAAACATTCAGTACTTC.